One and the same sample provided the 20 T cell receptor beta chains below, sequenced in a study of blood T cell repertoires in COVID-19. The protocol was immunoSEQ multiplex PCR, while the TCRdb copy is restricted to in-frame clones and leaves out a portion. Of under 65,000 clones in the sample, roughly 84% were seen once. The source material was peripheral blood. These receptors were obtained from a woman aged 55-70 years with acute or convalescent COVID-19.

This clone came up once. The V call is TRBV5-1, the J call TRBJ2-2; TRBD2 agrees at 11 bases. Germline V CDR1 and CDR2: SGHRS, YFSETQ. Trimming cost V 4 bases and J 3 bases; bases outside gene matches: 5. This CDR3 comprises 16 residues. The CDR3 protein is CASSPLAGGDTGELFF. The CDR3 bases are TGCGCCAGCAGCCCGTTAGCGGGGGGGGACACCGGGGAGCTGTTTTTT.

The count of this clone is one. This chain uses TRBV19 with TRBJ1-2; 10 positions match TRBD1. The germline CDR1 and CDR2 sequences are LNHDA and SQIVND (reference sequence). The V segment lost 3 bases and the J segment 6 bases; nucleotides outside the gene matches: 1. The length of the CDR3 is 13 residues. CDR3 nucleotides: TGTGCCAGTAGTATCGGACAGGGGGATGGCTACACCTTC. Amino acids: CASSIGQGDGYTF.

This chain connects TRBV5-4 to TRBJ1-3, with D maybe TRBD1 (6 bases). CDR3 length equals 17 residues. Germline V CDR1 and CDR2: SGHNT, YYREEE (reference sequence). Trimming left V 5 bases short and J 0 bases short, with 18 bases between. This chain's CDR3 is CASSLNQGLTSGNTIYF. CDR3 DNA: TGTGCCAGCAGTTTGAATCAGGGGCTAACCTCTGGAAACACCATATATTTT.

For the CDR3, the DNA is TGTGCCAGCACTCGTGGACAGGGCCACGAGCAGTACTTC. This sequence encodes CASTRGQGHEQYF. V usage is TRBV25-1 and J usage is TRBJ2-7; the match to TRBD1 covers 8 bases. The V segment lost 7 bases and the J segment 5 bases; nucleotides outside the gene matches: 7. The CDR3 spans 13 residues. The germline CDR1 and CDR2 sequences are MGHDK and SYGVNS.

V usage is TRBV7-3 and J usage is TRBJ2-5; TRBD1 matches 8 bases. This CDR3 has 17 amino acids. With V trimmed by 1 base and J by 3 bases, 10 bases remained unmatched. The V gene's germline CDR1 is SGHTA and CDR2 FQGTGA. The CDR3 is CASSLMPSRQGKETQYF. The CDR3 DNA sequence: TGTGCCAGCAGCTTAATGCCCAGCCGACAGGGGAAAGAGACCCAGTACTTC.

This clone has more than one count but fewer than ten. The rearrangement joins TRBV2 to TRBJ2-5, with D hard to call. The V and J ends lost 8 bases and 3 bases respectively, with 10 bases between them. Germline V gives CDR1 SNHLY, CDR2 FYNNEI. This CDR3 comprises 12 residues. The CDR3 is CASRLFKETQYF. CDR3 nucleotides: TGTGCCAGCCGACTGTTCAAAGAGACCCAGTACTTC.

The chain links TRBV5-6 to TRBJ1-1, with a tentative D call TRBD1 (5 bases). The CDR3 length is 11 residues. V shed 6 bases and J shed 5 bases, with 8 bases lying between them. Germline CDR1 reads SGHDT; CDR2 reads YYEEEE. This CDR3 is CASTQGTEAFF. In DNA form, the CDR3 reads TGTGCCAGCACCCAGGGAACTGAAGCTTTCTTT.

The chain joins TRBV12-5 to TRBJ2-2, with D unresolved. V was pared by 10 bases and J by 0 bases, with 12 bases between. CDR3 size: 14 residues. Germline CDR1 reads LGHNT; CDR2 reads FRNRAP. CDR3 protein: CATQVIPNTGELFF. The CDR3 DNA reads as TGTGCTACCCAGGTGATACCGAACACCGGGGAGCTGTTTTTT.

The rearrangement joins TRBV4-2 to TRBJ2-7, with 8 bases lining up with TRBD1. This CDR3 spans 15 amino acids. J was trimmed by 3 bases and V by 1 base; bases with no gene match: 5. Germline V lookup: CDR1 LGHNA, CDR2 YNFKEQ. The CDR3 here is CASSQVGQGDYEQYF. The CDR3 DNA sequence: TGTGCCAGCAGCCAAGTAGGACAGGGAGACTACGAGCAGTACTTC.

The CDR3 protein is CASSDGSGYNSPLHF. CDR3 in DNA: TGTGCCAGCAGTGATGGGTCGGGCTATAATTCACCCCTCCACTTT. The chain employs TRBV6-1 and TRBJ1-6, with D uncertain. This CDR3 is built from 15 residues. V was pared by 3 bases and J by 3 bases, with 9 bases between. The V gene's germline CDR1 is MNHNS and CDR2 SASEGT.

This sequence joins TRBV7-6 and TRBJ1-6; D is uncertain. CDR1 and CDR2 from the germline V gene are SGHVS and FNYEAQ. Trimming removed 5 bases at V and 7 bases at J, with 18 bases between. The CDR3 spans 16 residues. The DNA of the CDR3 is TGTGCCAGCAGCACAACTCGGGGAGAGGACAATTCACCCCTCCACTTT. Its translation is CASSTTRGEDNSPLHF.

The rearrangement links TRBV19 to TRBJ1-2; TRBD1 is a possible D gene (5 bases). The CDR3 spans 15 residues. V was cut by 0 bases and J by 6 bases, with 14 bases left in between. The germline gives CDR1 LNHDA, CDR2 SQIVND (reference sequence). CDR3 in amino acids: CASSIDSRDENGYTF. The CDR3 DNA reads TGTGCCAGTAGTATAGACTCCAGGGATGAGAATGGCTACACCTTC.

The chain joins TRBV5-4 to TRBJ2-2; TRBD1 matches at 7 bases. CDR3 size: 14 residues. Germline loops: CDR1 SGHNT, CDR2 YYREEE (reference sequence). V lost 3 bases to trimming and J lost 2 bases; unmatched junction nucleotides: 1. DNA for the CDR3: TGTGCCAGCAGCTGGACAGGAAACACCGGGGAGCTGTTTTTT. Translation: CASSWTGNTGELFF.

V usage is TRBV6-5 and J usage is TRBJ2-3; the D gene is possibly TRBD2 (7 bases). Germline V CDR1 and CDR2: MNHEY, SVGAGI. V shed 8 bases and J shed 4 bases, with 19 bases lying between them. The CDR3 covers 15 residues. The CDR3 here is CASGGAKGPPDTQYF. CDR3 coding DNA: TGTGCCAGCGGGGGGGCCAAAGGGCCACCAGATACGCAGTATTTT.

The chain is built from TRBV25-1 and TRBJ1-1; D not certain. V lost 3 bases, J lost 0 bases, and 8 bases lay in between. The CDR3 contains 14 residues. Germline V gene lookup returns CDR1 MGHDK and CDR2 SYGVNS. CDR3 in amino acids: CASSDHSMNTEAFF. The CDR3 DNA follows: TGTGCCAGCAGTGACCACTCCATGAACACTGAAGCTTTCTTT.

This chain connects TRBV6-4 to TRBJ1-2; 8 bases agree with TRBD1. This CDR3 is built from 15 residues. With V trimmed by 6 bases and J by 1 base, 7 bases remained unmatched. The germline V gene has CDR1 MRHNA and CDR2 SNTAGT. CDR3: CASSQQGGNNYGYTF. The CDR3, as DNA: TGTGCCAGCAGCCAACAGGGGGGGAATAACTATGGCTACACCTTC.

The J gene is TRBJ1-6, the V gene TRBV12-3 or TRBV12-4; 9 positions match TRBD1. There are 13 residues in the CDR3. The ends lost 5 bases at V and 11 bases at J; junction bases unmatched: 4. The CDR3 region is CASSSYRGPPLHF. The CDR3 bases are TGTGCCAGCAGTAGTTACAGGGGGCCACCCCTCCACTTT.

As DNA, the CDR3 is TGTGCCAGCAGCCACGGGGACAGGAAAAATCAGCCCCAGCATTTT. This translates into CASSHGDRKNQPQHF. The chain links TRBV3-1 (or the pseudogene TRBV3-2) to TRBJ1-5; 8 nucleotides match TRBD1. Germline CDR1 and CDR2: LGHDT and YNNKEL (reference sequence). Trimming at V came to 3 bases and at J to 4 bases, leaving 5 bases not matched to a gene. The CDR3 runs 15 residues.

The gene calls are TRBV6-5 and TRBJ1-1, with 7 bases that match TRBD1. The CDR3 length is 14 residues. Trimming at V came to 4 bases and at J to 5 bases, leaving 7 bases not matched to a gene. Germline V gene data show CDR1 as MNHEY and CDR2 as SVGAGI. For the CDR3, the DNA is TGTGCCAGCAGTTTTCAGGGGGTAGGGACTGAAGCTTTCTTT. Protein sequence: CASSFQGVGTEAFF.

The V and J genes are TRBV5-1 and TRBJ2-2; D uncertain. This CDR3 spans 13 amino acids. The germline V gene encodes CDR1 SGHRS and CDR2 YFSETQ. Trimming took off 5 bases at V and 3 bases at J, with 8 bases between the two ends. The CDR3 loop reads CASRGLDTGELFF. The CDR3 coding sequence is TGCGCCAGCAGGGGCTTAGACACCGGGGAGCTGTTTTTT.